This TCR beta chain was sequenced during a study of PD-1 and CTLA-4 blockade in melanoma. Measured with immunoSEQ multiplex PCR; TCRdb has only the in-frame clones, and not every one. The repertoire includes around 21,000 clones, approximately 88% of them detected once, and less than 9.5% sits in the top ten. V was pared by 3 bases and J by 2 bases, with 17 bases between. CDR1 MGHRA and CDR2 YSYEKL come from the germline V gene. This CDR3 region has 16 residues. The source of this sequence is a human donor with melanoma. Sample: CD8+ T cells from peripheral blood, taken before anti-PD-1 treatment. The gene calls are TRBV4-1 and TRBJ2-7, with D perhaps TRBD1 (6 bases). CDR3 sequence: CASSHRAAGAAYEQYF. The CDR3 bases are TGCGCCAGCAGCCACCGGGCCGCAGGGGCGGCCTACGAGCAGTACTTC.